This T cell receptor beta chain appears in the sequencing data of a study of patients and donors after allogeneic stem cell transplantation. Each CDR3 protein is one row after TCRdb ran MiXCR on the RT-PCR reads. The sample gives roughly 250,000 distinct CDR3 sequences, around 14% of which show up once; approximately 10% is in the top ten. This clonotype occurred many times. The sequence was collected from a human donor who was either an allogeneic HSCT recipient or a stem cell or donor lymphocyte infusion donor (not recorded which). It is not recorded whose cells these are; they may come from a transplant donor. The sample comprised blood, either unsorted or a sorted T cell fraction (not recorded which).

The CDR3 sequence: CASSRVGYGYTF. DNA of the CDR3: TGCGCCAGCAGCCGCGTAGGCTATGGCTACACCTTC. The chain is built from TRBV5-1 and TRBJ1-2, with D hard to call. The CDR3 is 12 residues long. The V and J ends lost 4 bases and 4 bases respectively, with 8 bases between them. Germline-derived CDR1 and CDR2 are SGHRS and YFSETQ.